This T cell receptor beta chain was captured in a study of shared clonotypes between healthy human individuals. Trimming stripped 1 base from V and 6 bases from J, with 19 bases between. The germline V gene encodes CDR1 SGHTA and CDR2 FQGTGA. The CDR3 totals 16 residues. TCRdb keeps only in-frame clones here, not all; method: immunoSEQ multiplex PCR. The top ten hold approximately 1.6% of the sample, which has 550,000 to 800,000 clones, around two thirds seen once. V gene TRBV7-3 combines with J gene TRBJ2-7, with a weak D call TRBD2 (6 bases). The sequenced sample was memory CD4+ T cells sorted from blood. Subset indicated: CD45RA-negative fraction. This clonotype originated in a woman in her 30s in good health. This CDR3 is CASSLSGIPSETEQYF. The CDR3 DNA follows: TGTGCCAGCAGCTTAAGTGGTATTCCTAGCGAAACCGAGCAGTACTTC.